This TCR beta chain was captured in a study of T cell repertoires in cytomegalovirus infection (dated by TCRdb to between 2018 and 2021). Some background on the complete study: Recently identified HLA-C-restricted CMV epitopes, whose presentation resists viral immunomodulation, were targeted by peptide stimulations together with well-studied HLA-B-restricted epitopes. Because public TCR beta signatures pointed to carriage of CMV infection together with the matching HLA type, the HLA type of each donor mattered for the analysis.

The CDR3 has 16 amino acids, counting the end cysteine and phenylalanine. Kept here is only the CDR3 DNA, which spans 48 bases and is read in frame from base 1. The germline V gene (reference sequence) gives CDR1 as DFQATT and CDR2 as SNEGSKA. The V end gives up 3 bases and the J end 0 bases, leaving 9 bases in the junction not matched to a gene. Data came from an Illumina HiSeq 1500. Starting from the raw public reads, TCRdb applied fastp trimming at Q25, assembled clones with MiXCR and retained in-frame beta chains. Rows with one shared CDR3 protein collapse into an entry with the most common genes and DNA. Recorded for this sample are 750,000 to 950,000 distinct CDR3 sequences; under 35% of them occurred a single time. The ten largest clones add up to approximately 14% of the sample. The paper as a whole reports these results and caveats: In both this cohort and an independent cohort of some 380 donors, the cumulative frequency of public TCR beta family members distinguished carriers of CMV infection plus the relevant HLA type. The ex vivo response was dominated by HLA-C-restricted CMV-specific TCR beta clonotypes, and the single most frequent clonotype in two of eight donors was supplied by these HLA-C-restricted clonotypes.

Concerning this clonotype itself: It has no known antigen specificity. Base qualities were left out, and no much larger clone turns up one base away.

The sample's treatment or condition label, in plain terms: in vitro stimulation with specific CMV peptide epitopes to enrich CMV-specific T cells. Specimen: cultured CD8+ T cells from PBMCs, collected from culture after CMV antigen stimulation. The receptor was derived from a human donor in good health (CMV status not recorded). Some clones in this sample may be carry-over from other donors' samples. The V and J segments used are TRBV20-1 and TRBJ2-3, with 7 bases matching TRBD2. The CDR3 reads as follows: CSASRLADASTDTQYF. Read as DNA, the sequence is TGCAGTGCTAGTCGGCTAGCGGACGCTAGCACAGATACGCAGTATTTT.